What follows are 20 T cell receptor beta chains derived from one specimen sequenced in a study of beta chain features in type 1 diabetes. All of the isolated RNA was reverse transcribed, so expressed TCRB transcripts were sequenced. The method was immunoSEQ multiplex PCR; TCRdb's version includes in-frame clones alone and lacks a portion of them. The table has roughly 240,000 clones, over 12% seen once; the top ten hold more than 0.02%. The specimen sequenced was naive CD4+ T cells from blood. The receptors originated from a middle-aged woman in good health.

The chain recombines TRBV5-1 with TRBJ2-5; 7 bases line up with TRBD2. The CDR3 totals 14 residues. V shed 8 bases and J 1 base; nucleotides not matched to a gene: 8. CDR1 is SGHRS and CDR2 is YFSETQ in the germline V gene. The CDR3 loop reads CASGRGTSQETQYF. In DNA, the CDR3 is TGCGCCAGTGGGCGGGGGACCTCCCAAGAGACCCAGTACTTC.

The chain employs TRBV19 and TRBJ2-5; TRBD2 might be the D (6 bases). In germline, CDR1 is LNHDA, CDR2 SQIVND (reference sequence). V was shortened by 3 bases and J by 5 bases, with 16 bases between the two germline ends. The length of the CDR3 is 15 residues. The CDR3 sequence is CASSILGQSGETQYF. The CDR3 DNA reads TGTGCCAGTAGTATCTTAGGGCAGAGCGGGGAGACCCAGTACTTC.

This clone was recorded a few times. The V call is TRBV5-1, the J call TRBJ1-2; 9 nucleotides align to TRBD1. Germline lookup yields CDR1 SGHRS and CDR2 YFSETQ. V lost 3 bases, J lost 0 bases, and 15 bases stayed unmatched. The length of the CDR3 is 19 residues. CDR3 sequence (DNA): TGCGCCAGCAGCTACAGGAGGGGGACAGGGAGCGAGACTAACTATGGCTACACCTTC. Encoded protein: CASSYRRGTGSETNYGYTF. The full variable domain, in which reference TRBV5-1 and TRBJ1-2 provide the parts outside the CDR3, is KAGVTQTPRYLIKTRGQQVTLSCSPISGHRSVSWYQQTPGQGLQFLFEYFSETQRNKGNFPGRFSGRQFSNSRSEMNVSTLELGDSALYLCASSYRRGTGSETNYGYTFGSGTRLTVV.

The chain has TRBV19 and TRBJ2-7; 7 nucleotides match TRBD1. Germline lookup yields CDR1 LNHDA and CDR2 SQIVND (reference sequence). V gave up 6 bases and J gave up 2 bases; unmatched junction bases: 10. The CDR3 covers 15 residues. CDR3 coding DNA: TGTGCCAGTAGAAAGGGGCCGACAGGGACCTACGAGCAGTACTTC. It is translated as CASRKGPTGTYEQYF.

The CDR3 nucleotides read TGCGCCAGCAGCTTTATTGATGGGGCCAGGCTCGATGGCTACACCTTC. This sequence encodes CASSFIDGARLDGYTF. This chain links TRBV5-1 with TRBJ1-2; D may be TRBD1 (5 bases). Per the germline V gene, CDR1 is SGHRS and CDR2 is YFSETQ. Trimming shortened V by 2 bases and J by 6 bases, and 20 bases separated the two germline ends. The CDR3 extends over 16 amino acids.

This clone was observed a handful of times. The identical CDR3 is also encoded by other nucleotide sequences in the sample. The chain recombines TRBV5-1 with TRBJ1-5; D possibly corresponds to TRBD1 (6 bases). Germline V gives CDR1 SGHRS, CDR2 YFSETQ. With 2 bases removed from V and 5 bases from J, the gap between germline ends came to 8 bases. The CDR3 is 13 residues long. CDR3 in amino acids: CASSFEGDQPQHF. The CDR3 region has the DNA TGCGCCAGCAGCTTCGAGGGGGATCAGCCCCAGCATTTT.

The chain links TRBV7-6 to TRBJ1-1; the D gene is possibly TRBD1 (5 bases). Germline V gives CDR1 SGHVS, CDR2 FNYEAQ. The CDR3 sequence is 13 residues long. Trimming removed 3 bases from V and 3 bases from J, with 8 bases in between. As DNA, the CDR3 is TGTGCCAGCAGCTTGTCAGGGTACACTGAAGCTTTCTTT. Its protein product is CASSLSGYTEAFF.

There are a few counts of this clone. This chain links TRBV7-9 with TRBJ2-5; TRBD2 aligns across 13 bases. The CDR3 is made up of 16 amino acids. Germline CDR1 and CDR2: SEHNR and FQNEAQ (reference sequence). The V gene end was trimmed by 5 bases and the J gene end by 5 bases; junction bases not matched to a gene: 8. The CDR3 loop is CASSPRLAGGVETQYF. The CDR3 nucleotides are TGTGCCAGCAGCCCCCGACTAGCGGGGGGTGTGGAGACCCAGTACTTC.

This clone was seen only a few times. The chain is built from TRBV10-3 and TRBJ1-4; TRBD1 is a possible D gene (5 bases). V lost 3 bases and J 5 bases, leaving 10 bases between the germline ends. CDR1 and CDR2 from the germline V gene are ENHRY and SYGVKD. CDR3 size: 14 residues. In nucleotides, the CDR3 is TGTGCCATCAGTGACCAGGGAGGCAATGAAAAACTGTTTTTT. Translating gives CAISDQGGNEKLFF.

This clone was recorded a few times. This rearrangement joins TRBV5-1 to TRBJ1-3; possibly TRBD1 for D (6 bases). This CDR3 is built from 13 residues. With 3 bases removed from V and 4 bases from J, the gap between germline ends came to 8 bases. CDR1 and CDR2 (germline): SGHRS, YFSETQ. The CDR3, as DNA: TGCGCCAGCAGCTCCACAGGGGGAAACACCATATATTTT. Translated, it gives CASSSTGGNTIYF.

V and J are TRBV29-1 and TRBJ1-2; 10 bases are a match to TRBD1. V lost 7 bases, J lost 4 bases, and 12 bases stayed unmatched. The CDR3 is 15 amino acids. CDR1 is SQVTM and CDR2 is ANQGSEA in the germline V gene. The CDR3 here is CSGTALGTGAYGYTF. The CDR3 DNA is TGCAGCGGGACCGCCCTGGGGACAGGGGCCTATGGCTACACCTTC.

This clone was observed a handful of times. The chain combines TRBV5-4 with TRBJ1-5; unclear D gene. Germline lookup yields CDR1 SGHNT and CDR2 YYREEE (reference sequence). This CDR3 contains 18 residues. The ends were cut back, 4 bases at V and 0 bases at J, with 20 bases in the middle. This CDR3 is CASSAPSPSPGSNQPQHF. The CDR3 DNA reads TGTGCCAGCAGCGCCCCGTCCCCCTCGCCAGGTAGCAATCAGCCCCAGCATTTT.

The chain links TRBV7-9 to TRBJ1-2; D may be TRBD1 (6 bases). V was shortened by 5 bases and J by 0 bases, with 10 bases between the two germline ends. The CDR3 length is 14 residues. Germline V gene sequence: CDR1 SEHNR, CDR2 FQNEAQ (reference sequence). The chain's CDR3 is CASSQGQPNYGYTF. The CDR3 DNA reads TGTGCCAGCAGCCAAGGACAGCCTAACTATGGCTACACCTTC.

The rearrangement links TRBV14 to TRBJ2-3, with 7 bases fitting TRBD2. The V and J ends lost 0 bases and 8 bases, in that order; junction bases with no gene match: 11. The CDR3 is made up of 16 amino acids. Germline-derived CDR1 and CDR2 are SGHDN and FVKESK. CDR3 amino acids: CASSQDVLRGGGTQYF. In DNA form, the CDR3 reads TGTGCCAGCAGCCAAGATGTATTAAGGGGCGGGGGTACGCAGTATTTT.

The chain links TRBV7-2 to TRBJ2-5; 13 bases match TRBD2. Germline trimming cut 5 bases from V and 5 bases from J; bases unmatched to any gene: 5. CDR1 is SGHTA and CDR2 is FQGNSA in the germline V gene. CDR3 length equals 15 residues. CDR3 nucleotides: TGTGCCAGCAGCATAACTAGCGGGGGGGCGGAGACCCAGTACTTC. It yields the protein CASSITSGGAETQYF.

The V gene is TRBV6-6, the J gene TRBJ1-2, with D hard to call. The CDR3 is 15 amino acids. V gave up 5 bases and J gave up 4 bases, with 17 bases separating them. CDR1 is MNHNY, CDR2 SVGAGI, per germline (reference sequence). The chain's CDR3 is CASSKAGPGSYGYTF. The DNA for the CDR3 is TGTGCCAGCAGTAAAGCCGGGCCCGGGAGCTATGGCTACACCTTC.

This clone has only a few counts. This chain joins TRBV18 and TRBJ1-4; D uncertain. Looked up from germline, CDR1 is KGHSH and CDR2 is LQKENI. Trimming pared 6 bases from V and 4 bases from J, leaving 9 bases between. This CDR3 contains 13 residues. Here the CDR3 DNA reads TGTGCCAGCTCTAGGCAGGATAATGAAAAACTGTTTTTT. It translates to CASSRQDNEKLFF.

This clone was found a few times. The chain combines TRBV28 with TRBJ1-3; D is possibly TRBD1 (6 bases). Germline V CDR1 and CDR2: MDHEN, SYDVKM. V was cut by 6 bases and J by 3 bases, with 12 bases left in between. This CDR3 is 14 amino acids long. The chain's CDR3 is CASRKRTVGNTIYF. Here the CDR3 DNA reads TGTGCCAGCAGAAAGAGGACAGTTGGAAACACCATATATTTT.

This clone showed up many times. J is TRBJ2-1 and V is TRBV29-1, with D unclear. Germline V CDR1 and CDR2: SQVTM, ANQGSEA. Between the trimmed V and J ends, which lost 7 bases and 9 bases, there was a span of 19 bases. The CDR3 runs 13 residues. The CDR3 sequence: CSAGWSEMSEQFF. The CDR3 DNA sequence: TGCAGCGCCGGATGGAGTGAGATGTCTGAGCAGTTCTTC.

The chain has TRBV15 and TRBJ1-6; 9 nucleotides agree with TRBD1. Unmatched junction bases numbered 2, after V lost 8 bases and J lost 3 bases. The CDR3 contains 14 residues. CDR1 and CDR2 from the germline V gene are LNHNV and YYDKDF (reference sequence). CDR3 protein: CATRQGGYNSPLHF. In nucleotides, the CDR3 is TGTGCCACCCGACAGGGGGGCTATAATTCACCCCTCCACTTT.